This T cell receptor beta chain was recorded in a study of early T cells in non-severe SARS-CoV-2 infection (dated by TCRdb to the early 2020s). For context, the study as a whole: Bulk RNA from unsorted whole blood was used for TCR sequencing, so alpha and beta chains could not be paired.

This clonotype came up many times. Its antigen is not yet known. No much larger clone exists at a distance of one base, and base qualities are not known. Trimming costs V 2 bases and J 9 bases, and their ends lie 11 bases apart. The germline V gene supplies CDR1 MNHEY and CDR2 SVGEGT. The cysteine opens and the phenylalanine closes a CDR3 of 13 amino acids. Only the CDR3 DNA stays, 39 bases, in frame from base 1. The library was made by 5' RACE. Sequencer: NextSeq 500. The TCR library protocol attached unique molecular identifiers to individual cDNA molecules to correct for sequencing error and PCR bias. Sequencing covered both TCR alpha and beta chains, and within each sample the abundances of alpha and beta sequences were tightly co-correlated. The authors' analysis ran thus. Decombinator V4 was used to perform V gene, J gene and CDR3 annotation of TCR sequences. TCRs were defined as expanded if a significant change between any two time points was detected under a Poisson model with p below 0.0001. Abundances of TCRs were expressed as counts per million after normalisation to the total number of TCRs sequenced in each sample. TRAV1-2 paired with TRAJ12, TRAJ20 or TRAJ33 defined MAIT TCRs, while TRAV10 paired with TRAJ18 defined iNKT TCRs. VDJdb, accessed 1 November 2021, was searched for CMV, EBV and SARS-CoV-2 annotated TCRs, with TCRs annotated for multiple antigens excluded. TCRdb cleaned the public reads at Q25 with fastp, built clones with MiXCR and kept in-frame beta chains. A single entry per CDR3 protein holds the most common genes and DNA from its merged rows. The V and J calls, along with clone size, are taken from TCRdb and not from the paper's own processing. The table for this sample lists some 40,000 distinct CDR3 sequences; 3.9% of them were counted only once. The ten largest clones capture 9% to 10% of the sample.

What the authors observed across the whole study: VDJdb matching was skewed toward anti-spike CD8 responses and likely underestimated virus-specific expansions, missing private and CD4 specificities.

This was a case-control study nested in a cohort of healthcare workers in London, UK, who had nasopharyngeal swab PCR tests and blood samples taken every week. Healthcare workers were recruited during the week of the UK lockdown, between 23 and 31 March 2020, and followed weekly for up to 16 weeks. The sequence is built from TRBV6-2 or TRBV6-3 and TRBJ2-1; TRBD1 could be the D gene, as 5 bases match. The TCR originated in an adult who was a healthcare worker with PCR-confirmed SARS-CoV-2 infection or an uninfected control (not recorded which). Source material: whole blood. The encoded CDR3 is CASSYAKGLEQFF. The base sequence is TGTGCCAGCAGTTACGCTAAGGGGCTTGAGCAGTTCTTC.